This passage covers 14 T cell receptor beta chains from one sample sequenced in a study of vaccination and CD4 T cells after COVID-19. An Oncomine TCR Beta short-read assay was used to sequence the DNA from cultured CD4+ T cells. TCRdb processed the PCR reads anew with MiXCR; each CDR3 protein has one entry. In the table there are approximately 12,000 distinct CDR3 sequences, 35% to 45% of which are singletons. The treatment was: approximately 11-day PBMC culture with coronavirus spike peptide pools or control peptides (ViraFEST assay). These receptors lack a known antigen. Specimen: cultured CD4+ T cells from blood. These receptors were collected from a human donor with COVID-19.

This chain joins TRBV28 and TRBJ2-7; 11 bases are a match to TRBD2. Germline V gene lookup returns CDR1 MDHEN and CDR2 SYDVKM. V trimming: 5 bases; J trimming: 2 bases; junction bases outside the gene matches: 5. The CDR3 sequence is 15 residues long. The CDR3 sequence is CASSQSSGGPYEQYF. The CDR3 nucleotides read TGTGCCAGCAGTCAGTCTAGCGGGGGGCCCTACGAGCAGTACTTC.

This clonotype turned up a few times. The chain has TRBV6-1 and TRBJ1-1, with TRBD1 matching over 7 bases. The CDR3 totals 13 residues. Unmatched junction bases numbered 1, after V lost 5 bases and J lost 1 base. Germline loops: CDR1 MNHNS, CDR2 SASEGT. CDR3 protein: CASSHRGNTEAFF. CDR3 coding DNA: TGTGCCAGCAGTCACAGGGGGAACACTGAAGCTTTCTTT.

V and J are TRBV7-6 and TRBJ2-1; perhaps TRBD1 as D (6 bases). The V gene's germline CDR1 is SGHVS and CDR2 FNYEAQ. The V and J ends lost 4 bases and 2 bases respectively, with 9 bases between them. The CDR3 spans 14 residues. The CDR3 sequence: CASSWQGTYNEQFF. The CDR3 bases are TGTGCCAGCAGCTGGCAGGGGACCTACAATGAGCAGTTCTTC.

The table lists this clonotype with a few counts. The DNA is omitted, as the CDR3 cannot be located on it reliably, and the CDR3 follows TCRdb's listing. The V gene is TRBV7-5, the J gene TRBJ1-2; the table's D call of TRBD1 was not tested on the DNA. TRBV7-5 has pseudogene status. The CDR3 has 19 residues if both end residues are counted. The CDR3 sequence is CISVPEVSGTGGFNYGYTF.

The table lists this clonotype with a few counts. This chain uses TRBV2 with TRBJ1-5; a possible D gene is TRBD1 (6 bases). CDR1 and CDR2 (germline): SNHLY, FYNNEI. The ends were cut back, 3 bases at V and 3 bases at J, with 9 bases in the middle. The length of the CDR3 is 14 residues. The CDR3 reads CASSEAGVNQPQHF. CDR3 in DNA: TGTGCCAGCAGTGAGGCAGGGGTCAATCAGCCCCAGCATTTT.

The sample holds a few counts of this clonotype. The V and J genes are TRBV10-3 and TRBJ1-1; 10 bases are a match to TRBD1. Trimming at V came to 6 bases and at J to 6 bases, leaving 4 bases not matched to a gene. Germline V lookup: CDR1 ENHRY, CDR2 SYGVKD. The CDR3 sequence is 13 residues long. CDR3 DNA sequence: TGTGCCATCAGCCCGGGACAGGGGTCTGAAGCTTTCTTT. This encodes CAISPGQGSEAFF.

The chain couples TRBV5-4 to TRBJ2-2, with 13 bases aligning to TRBD2. The CDR3 spans 19 residues. Unmatched junction bases numbered 13, after V lost 4 bases and J lost 4 bases. Germline lookup yields CDR1 SGHNT and CDR2 YYREEE (reference sequence). Here the CDR3 DNA reads TGTGCCAGCAGCCCGACTAGCGGGGGGCCATACGCGCTCACCGGGGAGCTGTTTTTT. It translates to CASSPTSGGPYALTGELFF. The full variable domain, completed using reference TRBV5-4 and TRBJ2-2, is ETGVTQSPTHLIKTRGQQVTLRCSSQSGHNTVSWYQQALGQGPQFIFQYYREEENGRGNFPPRFSGLQFPNYSSELNVNALELDDSALYLCASSPTSGGPYALTGELFFGEGSRLTVL.

This clonotype has a handful of counts. This chain links TRBV10-3 with TRBJ1-5; possibly TRBD1 for D (5 bases). There are 19 residues in the CDR3. The germline V gene encodes CDR1 ENHRY and CDR2 SYGVKD. V shed 7 bases and J shed 4 bases, with 29 bases lying between them. CDR3 loop: CAITHRPEKPGGENQPQHF. In DNA, the CDR3 is TGTGCCATCACGCACCGTCCAGAGAAACCGGGGGGAGAAAATCAGCCCCAGCATTTT.

The chain links TRBV11-3 to TRBJ2-5; D perhaps matches TRBD2 (5 bases). Germline V gives CDR1 SGHNT, CDR2 YENEEA. CDR3 length equals 15 residues. Trimming stripped 0 bases from V and 5 bases from J, with 13 bases between. The chain's CDR3 is CASSLETRFAETQYF. CDR3 in DNA: TGTGCCAGCAGCTTAGAAACTAGATTCGCGGAGACCCAGTACTTC. Full variable domain (outside the CDR3, taken from reference TRBV11-3 and TRBJ2-5): EAGVVQSPRYKIIEKKQPVAFWCNPISGHNTLYWYLQNLGQGPELLIRYENEEAVDDSQLPKDRFSAERLKGVDSTLKIQPAELGDSAVYLCASSLETRFAETQYFGPGTRLLVL.

This clonotype has more than one count but fewer than ten. The chain joins TRBV20-1 to TRBJ1-1, with 7 bases lining up with TRBD1. Germline V gene data show CDR1 as DFQATT and CDR2 as SNEGSKA (reference sequence). The CDR3 is 12 residues long. The trim removed 2 bases at V and 7 bases at J, leaving 4 bases unmatched. CDR3 in amino acids: CSARKGAREAFF. As DNA, the CDR3 is TGCAGTGCTAGAAAGGGGGCGCGTGAAGCTTTCTTT.

The rearrangement joins TRBV18 to TRBJ1-3; no firm D call. V dropped 0 bases and J dropped 1 base, with 7 bases sitting between them. The CDR3 totals 15 residues. CDR1 and CDR2 from the germline V gene are KGHSH and LQKENI. CDR3 region: CASSPPSRSGNTIYF. The CDR3 nucleotides read TGTGCCAGCTCACCACCGTCCCGGTCTGGAAACACCATATATTTT.

The CDR3 protein is CASSSNYGYTF. The CDR3 bases are TGTGCCAGCAGCTCTAACTATGGCTACACCTTC. The chain is built from TRBV11-2 and TRBJ1-2, with D unresolved. The CDR3 runs 11 residues. V was trimmed by 4 bases and J by 0 bases, leaving 0 bases between them. Germline loops: CDR1 SGHAT, CDR2 FQNNGV.

The rearrangement joins TRBV23-1 to TRBJ1-1; 7 nucleotides line up with TRBD1. TRBV23-1 is an open reading frame, and its role is uncertain. CDR3 size: 18 residues. V dropped 8 bases and J dropped 6; count of bases not matched to a gene: 24. CDR3 region: CASLPLDRVNVSSAEAFF. The CDR3 nucleotides read TGCGCCAGCCTCCCGCTAGACAGGGTAAATGTGAGTTCGGCTGAAGCTTTCTTT.

CDR3 DNA: TGTGCCAGCAGCACCAGGACTAGGAAGAACTACGAGCAGTACTTC. Translating gives CASSTRTRKNYEQYF. The gene calls are TRBV21-1 and TRBJ2-7; TRBD2 was called by the table and not checked on the DNA. TRBV21-1 is reported as a pseudogene. There are 15 residues in the CDR3.